The 27 T cell receptor beta chains below all came from one sample that was sequenced in a study of blood T cell repertoires in COVID-19. The repertoire was sequenced with immunoSEQ multiplex PCR; TCRdb's copy has only in-frame clones and lacks some. The sample holds approximately 100,000 clones, about 91% seen once. Material: peripheral blood. The receptors were gathered from a human donor in a cohort sampled during active COVID-19.

V gene TRBV7-2 combines with J gene TRBJ1-5, with unresolved D. CDR3 length: 13 residues. Trimming cost V 0 bases and J 5 bases, with 5 bases left between them. The V gene's germline CDR1 is SGHTA and CDR2 FQGNSA. The CDR3, as DNA: TGTGCCAGCAGCTTAGCCCCCGATCAGCCCCAGCATTTT. Its translation: CASSLAPDQPQHF. Full variable domain (missing parts from reference TRBV7-2 and TRBJ1-5): GAGVSQSPSNKVTEKGKDVELRCDPISGHTALYWYRQSLGQGLEFLIYFQGNSAPDKSGLPSDRFSAERTGGSVSTLTIQRTQQEDSAVYLCASSLAPDQPQHFGDGTRLSIL.

The V and J genes are TRBV6-6 and TRBJ1-1; D uncertain. V lost 8 bases and J lost 11, with 21 bases in between. Germline loops: CDR1 MNHNY, CDR2 SVGAGI (reference sequence). CDR3 length equals 13 residues. The CDR3 sequence is CASSVPPLVEAFF. CDR3 sequence (DNA): TGTGCCAGCTCGGTCCCCCCCCTGGTGGAGGCTTTCTTT.

The rearrangement uses TRBV24-1 and TRBJ2-2, with 7 bases fitting TRBD1. The CDR3 sequence is 16 residues long. Per germline, CDR1 KGHDR and CDR2 SFDVKD. The V gene end was trimmed by 4 bases and the J gene end by 4 bases; junction bases not matched to a gene: 8. CDR3 sequence (DNA): TGTGCCACCAGTGACCATACAGGGGTGGCCACCGGGGAGCTGTTTTTT. Translating gives CATSDHTGVATGELFF.

The chain recombines TRBV2 with TRBJ1-1, with D unresolved. V lost 10 bases to trimming and J lost 0 bases, with 12 bases between them. The CDR3 spans 13 residues. Per germline, CDR1 SNHLY and CDR2 FYNNEI. CDR3 nucleotides: TGTGCCACCCTGCGGGAGATGAACACTGAAGCTTTCTTT. It codes for CATLREMNTEAFF.

The V call is TRBV5-1, the J call TRBJ2-6, with D perhaps TRBD1 (5 bases). With 7 bases removed from V and 0 bases from J, the gap between germline ends came to 8 bases. This CDR3 comprises 14 residues. Germline CDR1 reads SGHRS; CDR2 reads YFSETQ. CDR3 in amino acids: CASDSSSGANVLTF. Written as DNA, the CDR3 is TGCGCCAGCGACAGTAGCTCTGGGGCCAACGTCCTGACTTTC. Filled out from reference TRBV5-1 and TRBJ2-6, the complete variable domain reads KAGVTQTPRYLIKTRGQQVTLSCSPISGHRSVSWYQQTPGQGLQFLFEYFSETQRNKGNFPGRFSGRQFSNSRSEMNVSTLELGDSALYLCASDSSSGANVLTFGAGSRLTVL.

The rearrangement uses TRBV10-2 and TRBJ2-1; 7 nucleotides align to TRBD1. With V trimmed by 2 bases and J by 7 bases, 14 bases remained unmatched. From germline, CDR1 is WSHSY and CDR2 SAAADI. CDR3 length: 17 amino acids. CDR3 region: CASSEIVKGAKRNEQFF. The CDR3 DNA reads as TGCGCCAGCAGTGAGATCGTAAAGGGGGCGAAAAGGAATGAGCAGTTCTTC.

The chain couples TRBV5-6 to TRBJ1-4; D remains ambiguous. CDR1 is SGHDT and CDR2 is YYEEEE in the germline V gene. CDR3 length: 15 amino acids. Trimming left V 2 bases short and J 7 bases short, with 15 bases between. CDR3 in amino acids: CASSFPRAPSEKLFF. The CDR3 bases are TGTGCCAGCAGCTTCCCGCGGGCGCCTAGTGAAAAACTGTTTTTT.

V is TRBV18 and J is TRBJ2-5; D is possibly TRBD1 (6 bases). The CDR3 sequence is 14 residues long. The V and J ends lost 2 bases and 4 bases respectively, with 11 bases between them. The germline V gene encodes CDR1 KGHSH and CDR2 LQKENI. The CDR3 sequence is CASSPTTGGETQYF. CDR3 DNA: TGTGCCAGCTCACCAACGACAGGTGGAGAGACCCAGTACTTC.

The chain recombines TRBV29-1 with TRBJ1-2; D may be TRBD1 (6 bases). CDR1 and CDR2 (germline): SQVTM, ANQGSEA. Trimming took 2 bases from V and 7 from J, leaving 14 bases between them. The CDR3 contains 13 residues. The CDR3 DNA reads TGCAGCGTTGAAATAACAGGGTATGGTGGCTACACCTTC. Its translation is CSVEITGYGGYTF.

The rearrangement links TRBV19 to TRBJ2-1, with D unresolved. V lost 4 bases and J lost 3, with 19 bases in between. CDR3 length equals 17 residues. The germline gives CDR1 LNHDA, CDR2 SQIVND (reference sequence). CDR3 in DNA: TGTGCCAGTAGTAGCCCCGGTTTAGTAGCCCTCTACAATGAGCAGTTCTTC. It translates to CASSSPGLVALYNEQFF. The full variable domain, its missing parts supplied by reference TRBV19 and TRBJ2-1, is DGGITQSPKYLFRKEGQNVTLSCEQNLNHDAMYWYRQDPGQGLRLIYYSQIVNDFQKGDIAEGYSVSREKKESFPLTVTSAQKNPTAFYLCASSSPGLVALYNEQFFGPGTRLTVL.

The chain combines TRBV28 with TRBJ1-4; D may be TRBD1 (5 bases). CDR3 length: 12 residues. The germline gives CDR1 MDHEN, CDR2 SYDVKM. Trimming cost V 6 bases and J 6 bases, with 8 bases left between them. In DNA form, the CDR3 reads TGTGCCAGCAGCGGCAGGGATGAAAAACTGTTTTTT. Translation gives CASSGRDEKLFF.

The chain is built from TRBV5-8 and TRBJ2-6; no reliable D call. V shed 2 bases and J shed 0 bases, with 6 bases lying between them. The CDR3 totals 15 residues. Germline loops: CDR1 SGHTS, CDR2 YDEGEE. The CDR3 loop is CASSFRYSGANVLTF. CDR3 bases: TGTGCCAGCAGCTTCAGGTACTCTGGGGCCAACGTCCTGACTTTC.

CDR3 in DNA: TGTGCCAGCTCATCCCAATCAGGCAATCAGCCCCAGCATTTT. Translation: CASSSQSGNQPQHF. The rearrangement links TRBV18 to TRBJ1-5; D gene unclear. The CDR3 loop spans 14 amino acids. The germline CDR1 and CDR2 sequences are KGHSH and LQKENI. Trimming stripped 5 bases from V and 2 bases from J, with 10 bases between.

This chain uses TRBV6-5 with TRBJ1-1; 9 bases match TRBD1. The germline CDR1 and CDR2 sequences are MNHEY and SVGAGI. The CDR3 covers 16 residues. V lost 4 bases to trimming and J lost 10 bases; unmatched junction nucleotides: 16. CDR3 sequence reads: CASSFGVRTGEGRAFF. In DNA form, the CDR3 reads TGTGCCAGCAGTTTCGGAGTCCGGACAGGGGAGGGGAGAGCTTTCTTT.

This clone was counted a few times. The chain joins TRBV7-2 to TRBJ1-1; D might be TRBD1 (5 bases). Germline values: CDR1 SGHTA, CDR2 FQGNSA. This CDR3 is built from 13 residues. CDR3 DNA: TGTGGTACTTTAGGGGTCGTGAACACTGAAGCTTTCTTT. Translation gives CGTLGVVNTEAFF.

The chain employs TRBV7-9 and TRBJ1-1; D call uncertain. This CDR3 region has 14 residues. Germline lookup yields CDR1 SEHNR and CDR2 FQNEAQ (reference sequence). With 4 bases removed from V and 4 bases from J, the gap between germline ends came to 13 bases. CDR3 loop: CASSWSRGGTEAFF. CDR3 in DNA: TGTGCCAGCAGCTGGTCGCGGGGTGGCACTGAAGCTTTCTTT.

CDR3 sequence reads: CASSLGGPTEAFF. The CDR3 region has the DNA TGTGCCAGCAGCCTGGGGGGGCCCACTGAAGCTTTCTTT. The chain couples TRBV7-3 to TRBJ1-1; TRBD1 might be the D (6 bases). From germline, CDR1 is SGHTA and CDR2 FQGTGA. There are 13 residues in the CDR3. V was trimmed by 5 bases and J by 4 bases, leaving 11 bases between them.

The chain links TRBV27 to TRBJ2-7, with 8 nucleotides matching TRBD1. This CDR3 is built from 14 residues. Germline V gives CDR1 MNHEY, CDR2 SMNVEV (reference sequence). The junction had 10 bases not matched to a gene; V was cut back by 5 bases and J by 7 bases. The CDR3 sequence is CASSTWTGRVEQYF. The CDR3 DNA is TGTGCCAGCAGTACCTGGACAGGGCGAGTTGAGCAGTACTTC.

The V and J genes are TRBV9 and TRBJ2-7, with 8 bases fitting TRBD1. Germline values: CDR1 SGDLS, CDR2 YYNGEE. This CDR3 has 14 amino acids. The V and J ends lost 4 bases and 6 bases, in that order; junction bases with no gene match: 9. The CDR3 bases are TGTGCCAGCAGCCTACGACAGGGGTCCAGCGAGCAGTACTTC. As protein: CASSLRQGSSEQYF.

The gene calls are TRBV5-1 and TRBJ2-5, with TRBD1 identical over 8 bases. Trimming at V came to 4 bases and at J to 5 bases, leaving 7 bases not matched to a gene. This CDR3 is 14 amino acids long. The V gene's germline CDR1 is SGHRS and CDR2 YFSETQ. The CDR3 loop reads CASSPWRQGETQYF. As DNA, the CDR3 is TGCGCCAGCAGCCCCTGGAGACAGGGGGAGACCCAGTACTTC.

The chain has TRBV5-1 and TRBJ2-1; a weak D match, TRBD1 (6 bases). Germline values: CDR1 SGHRS, CDR2 YFSETQ. V shed 5 bases and J shed 3 bases, with 15 bases lying between them. The CDR3 is made up of 15 amino acids. The CDR3 protein is CASRVEDRGYNEQFF. CDR3 DNA sequence: TGCGCCAGCAGGGTAGAGGACAGAGGCTACAATGAGCAGTTCTTC.

The chain is built from TRBV18 and TRBJ2-5; 8 positions match TRBD2. This CDR3 region has 16 residues. J lost 2 bases, V lost 5 bases, and 10 bases had no gene match. Germline CDR1 is KGHSH and CDR2 is LQKENI. CDR3 amino acids: CASSSIAGTGQETQYF. Written as DNA, the CDR3 is TGTGCCAGCTCATCTATAGCGGGAACGGGGCAAGAGACCCAGTACTTC.

This clone was observed once. This chain connects TRBV19 to TRBJ2-5; a possible D gene is TRBD2 (6 bases). Germline assignment: CDR1 LNHDA and CDR2 SQIVND (reference sequence). CDR3 length equals 17 residues. Trimming pared 5 bases from V and 2 bases from J, leaving 21 bases between. In DNA form, the CDR3 reads TGTGCCAGTAGTGTGCCGAGGGTAGCGGTATCACAAGAGACCCAGTACTTC. It yields the protein CASSVPRVAVSQETQYF.

This rearrangement joins TRBV6-2 or TRBV6-3 to TRBJ2-7; the match to TRBD1 covers 7 bases. CDR1 and CDR2 (germline): MNHEY, SVGEGT. This CDR3 has 15 residues. V lost 2 bases to trimming and J lost 6 bases; unmatched junction nucleotides: 10. The CDR3 is CASSYLGQGVGEQYF. The CDR3 DNA is TGTGCCAGCAGTTACCTCGGGCAGGGGGTTGGCGAGCAGTACTTC.

This chain connects TRBV25-1 to TRBJ2-7, with 10 bases identical to TRBD1. The CDR3 loop spans 16 amino acids. Germline trimming cut 4 bases from V and 2 bases from J; bases unmatched to any gene: 8. Germline V CDR1 and CDR2: MGHDK, SYGVNS. The CDR3 loop reads CASSGGRTGGPYEQYF. The CDR3 nucleotides read TGTGCCAGCAGTGGGGGGCGGACAGGGGGACCCTACGAGCAGTACTTC.

The CDR3 nucleotides are TGTGCCAGCAGACTACTTGGAGATACGCAGTATTTT. It specifies CASRLLGDTQYF. The J gene is TRBJ2-3, the V gene TRBV28; no clear D. The CDR3 length is 12 residues. Trimming pared 6 bases from V and 5 bases from J, leaving 9 bases between. CDR1 and CDR2 from the germline V gene are MDHEN and SYDVKM.

This chain joins TRBV5-5 and TRBJ2-1; tentatively, D is TRBD2 (6 bases). The V end was cut by 4 bases, the J end by 5 bases, with 16 bases between. Looked up from germline, CDR1 is SGHKS and CDR2 is YYEKEE (reference sequence). The CDR3 contains 15 residues. The CDR3 bases are TGTGCCAGCAGCCCGGGATGGGGGGACCACAATGAGCAGTTCTTC. It specifies CASSPGWGDHNEQFF.